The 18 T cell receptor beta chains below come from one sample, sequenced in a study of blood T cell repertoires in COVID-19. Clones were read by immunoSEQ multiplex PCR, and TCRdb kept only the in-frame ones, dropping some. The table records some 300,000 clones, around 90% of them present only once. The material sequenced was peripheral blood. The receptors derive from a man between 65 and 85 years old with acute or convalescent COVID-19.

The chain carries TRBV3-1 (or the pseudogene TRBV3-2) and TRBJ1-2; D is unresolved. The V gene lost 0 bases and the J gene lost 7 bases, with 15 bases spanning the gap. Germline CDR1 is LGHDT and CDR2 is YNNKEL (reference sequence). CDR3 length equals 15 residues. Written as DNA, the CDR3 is TGTGCCAGCAGCCAAGACGCGTTACTACCCGGTGGCTACACCTTC. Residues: CASSQDALLPGGYTF.

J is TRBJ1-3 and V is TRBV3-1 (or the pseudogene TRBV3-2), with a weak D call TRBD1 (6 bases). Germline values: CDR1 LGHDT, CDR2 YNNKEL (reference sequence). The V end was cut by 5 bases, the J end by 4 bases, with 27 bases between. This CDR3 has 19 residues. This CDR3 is CASSSHLWGTRTSGNTIYF. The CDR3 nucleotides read TGTGCCAGCAGCTCACACCTATGGGGGACAAGAACCTCAGGAAACACCATATATTTT.

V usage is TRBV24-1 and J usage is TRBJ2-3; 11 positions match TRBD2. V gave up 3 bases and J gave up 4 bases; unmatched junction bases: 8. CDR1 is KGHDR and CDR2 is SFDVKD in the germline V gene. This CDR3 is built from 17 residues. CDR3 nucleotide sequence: TGTGCCACCAGTGATGAAAATAGCGGGAGGGGACCAGATACGCAGTATTTT. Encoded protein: CATSDENSGRGPDTQYF.

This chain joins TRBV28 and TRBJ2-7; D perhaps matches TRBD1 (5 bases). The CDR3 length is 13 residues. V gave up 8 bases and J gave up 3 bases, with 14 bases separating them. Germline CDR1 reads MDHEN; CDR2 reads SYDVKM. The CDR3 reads CASGRQPHYEQYF. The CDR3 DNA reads TGTGCCAGCGGAAGACAGCCCCACTACGAGCAGTACTTC.

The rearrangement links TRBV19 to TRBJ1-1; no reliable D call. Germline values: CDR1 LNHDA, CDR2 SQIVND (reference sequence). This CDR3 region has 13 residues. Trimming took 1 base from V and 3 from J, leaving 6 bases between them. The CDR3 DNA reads TGTGCCAGTAGTATAGGGAGCGACACTGAAGCTTTCTTT. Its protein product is CASSIGSDTEAFF.

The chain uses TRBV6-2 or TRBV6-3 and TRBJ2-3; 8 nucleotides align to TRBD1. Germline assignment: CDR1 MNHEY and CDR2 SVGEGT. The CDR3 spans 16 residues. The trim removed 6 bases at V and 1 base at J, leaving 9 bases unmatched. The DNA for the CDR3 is TGTGCCAGCAGCTCGCTGCCGGGACAGGGCACAGATACGCAGTATTTT. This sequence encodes CASSSLPGQGTDTQYF.

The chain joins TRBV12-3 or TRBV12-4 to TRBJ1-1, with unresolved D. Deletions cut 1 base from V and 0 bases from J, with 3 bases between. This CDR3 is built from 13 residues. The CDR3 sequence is CASSLVLNTEAFF. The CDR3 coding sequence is TGTGCCAGCAGTTTAGTCTTGAACACTGAAGCTTTCTTT.

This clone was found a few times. DNA for the CDR3: TGTGCCAGCAGCTTAGACCCGGGGGATCAGCCCCAGCATTTT. It is translated as CASSLDPGDQPQHF. The chain uses TRBV7-2 and TRBJ1-5, with D possibly matching TRBD1 (5 bases). Germline V gene lookup returns CDR1 SGHTA and CDR2 FQGNSA. The CDR3 has 14 residues. Trimming shortened V by 1 base and J by 5 bases, and 9 bases separated the two germline ends.

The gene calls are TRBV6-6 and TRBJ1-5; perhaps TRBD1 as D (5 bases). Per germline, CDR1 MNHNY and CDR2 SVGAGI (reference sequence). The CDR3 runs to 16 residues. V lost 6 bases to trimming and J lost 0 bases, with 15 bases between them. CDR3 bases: TGTGCCAGCAGGACCGGACAAGGCCATAGCAATCAGCCCCAGCATTTT. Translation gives CASRTGQGHSNQPQHF.

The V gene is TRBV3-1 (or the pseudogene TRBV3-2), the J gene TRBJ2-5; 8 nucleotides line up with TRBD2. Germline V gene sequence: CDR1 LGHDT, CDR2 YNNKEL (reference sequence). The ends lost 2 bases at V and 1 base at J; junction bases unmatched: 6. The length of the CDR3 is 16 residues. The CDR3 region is CASSQNPTSVQETQYF. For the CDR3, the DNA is TGTGCCAGCAGCCAAAACCCGACTAGCGTCCAAGAGACCCAGTACTTC.

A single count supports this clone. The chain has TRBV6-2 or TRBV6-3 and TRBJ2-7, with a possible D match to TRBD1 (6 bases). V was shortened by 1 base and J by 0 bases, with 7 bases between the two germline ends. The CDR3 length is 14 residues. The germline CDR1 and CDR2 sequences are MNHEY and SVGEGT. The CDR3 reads CASSYWDNSYEQYF. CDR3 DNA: TGTGCCAGCAGTTACTGGGACAACTCCTACGAGCAGTACTTC.

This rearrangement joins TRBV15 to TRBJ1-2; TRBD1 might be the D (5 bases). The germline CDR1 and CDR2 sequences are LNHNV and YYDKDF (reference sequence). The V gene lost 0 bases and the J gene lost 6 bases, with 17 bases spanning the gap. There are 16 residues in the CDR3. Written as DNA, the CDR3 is TGTGCCACCAGCAGAGATTGGGGTGGGACTGATCATGGCTACACCTTC. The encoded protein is CATSRDWGGTDHGYTF.

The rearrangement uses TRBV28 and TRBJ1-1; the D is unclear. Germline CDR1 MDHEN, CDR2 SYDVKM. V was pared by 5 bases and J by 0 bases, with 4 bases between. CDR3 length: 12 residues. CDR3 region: CASSPLNTEAFF. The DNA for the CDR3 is TGTGCCAGCAGTCCGTTGAACACTGAAGCTTTCTTT.

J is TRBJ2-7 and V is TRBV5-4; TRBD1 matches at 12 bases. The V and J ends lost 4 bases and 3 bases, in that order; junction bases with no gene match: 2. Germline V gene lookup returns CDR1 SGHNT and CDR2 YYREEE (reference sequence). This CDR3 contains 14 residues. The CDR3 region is CASSRDRGLYEQYF. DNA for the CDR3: TGTGCCAGCAGCCGGGACAGGGGGCTCTACGAGCAGTACTTC.

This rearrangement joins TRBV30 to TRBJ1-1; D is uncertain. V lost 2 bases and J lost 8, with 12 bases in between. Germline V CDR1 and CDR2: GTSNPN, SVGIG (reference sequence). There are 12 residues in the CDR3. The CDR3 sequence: CAWSNSISEAFF. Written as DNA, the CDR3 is TGTGCCTGGAGTAACAGTATAAGCGAAGCTTTCTTT.

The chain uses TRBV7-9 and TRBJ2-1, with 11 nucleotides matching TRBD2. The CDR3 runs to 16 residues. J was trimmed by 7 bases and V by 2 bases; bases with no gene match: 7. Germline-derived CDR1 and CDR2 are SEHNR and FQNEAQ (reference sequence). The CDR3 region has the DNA TGTGCCAGCAGCTTACATGGGACTAGCGGTAAAAATGAGCAGTTCTTC. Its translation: CASSLHGTSGKNEQFF.

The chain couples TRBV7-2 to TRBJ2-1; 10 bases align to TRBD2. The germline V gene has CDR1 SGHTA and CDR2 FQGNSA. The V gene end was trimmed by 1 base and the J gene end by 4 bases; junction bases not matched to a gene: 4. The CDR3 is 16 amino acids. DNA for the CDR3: TGTGCCAGCAGCTTAGAGGTAGCGGGAGGTTACAATGAGCAGTTCTTC. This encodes CASSLEVAGGYNEQFF.

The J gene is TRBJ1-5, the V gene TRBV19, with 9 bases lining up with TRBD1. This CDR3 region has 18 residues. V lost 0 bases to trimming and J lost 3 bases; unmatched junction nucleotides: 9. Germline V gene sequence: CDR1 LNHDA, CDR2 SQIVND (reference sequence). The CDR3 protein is CASSIDHRGPVFNQPQHF. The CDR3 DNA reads TGTGCCAGTAGTATAGACCACAGGGGGCCAGTTTTCAATCAGCCCCAGCATTTT.